The sample holds many counts of the clone carrying this TCR beta chain. The antigen is unknown. This sample was included in a study of molecular identifiers for immune sequencing clone quantification. Bulk TCR library preparation followed previously described methods with listed TCR primers. One entry per CDR3 protein results from TCRdb running MiXCR on the PCR reads. The sample carries 490,000 or so distinct CDR3 sequences, about a fifth recorded once. The CDR3 is 14 residues long. V lost 2 bases, J lost 7 bases, and 9 bases lay in between. Germline CDR1 and CDR2: MNHEY and SMNVEV (reference sequence). Study-wide results and caveats: It was shown that clones above 20 RNA copies held over 97% of effector molecules, but under 1% in naive cells. Identical TCR molecules that share a barcode could lead to an underestimation of highly expanded clone sizes.

The sequencing sample was made of naive CD8+ T cells from blood, with Jurkat cell RNA spiked in. The sample's subset: FACS-sorted CD8+CD4-CCR7+CD45RA+ naive T cells. The rearrangement uses TRBV27 and TRBJ1-6; D remains unclear. The TCR originated in a human donor in good health. Some libraries in this study had Jurkat cell RNA spiked in. As DNA, the CDR3 is TGTGCCAGCAGTTTAATAGGGTGGAATTCACCCCTCCACTTT. This codes for CASSLIGWNSPLHF.